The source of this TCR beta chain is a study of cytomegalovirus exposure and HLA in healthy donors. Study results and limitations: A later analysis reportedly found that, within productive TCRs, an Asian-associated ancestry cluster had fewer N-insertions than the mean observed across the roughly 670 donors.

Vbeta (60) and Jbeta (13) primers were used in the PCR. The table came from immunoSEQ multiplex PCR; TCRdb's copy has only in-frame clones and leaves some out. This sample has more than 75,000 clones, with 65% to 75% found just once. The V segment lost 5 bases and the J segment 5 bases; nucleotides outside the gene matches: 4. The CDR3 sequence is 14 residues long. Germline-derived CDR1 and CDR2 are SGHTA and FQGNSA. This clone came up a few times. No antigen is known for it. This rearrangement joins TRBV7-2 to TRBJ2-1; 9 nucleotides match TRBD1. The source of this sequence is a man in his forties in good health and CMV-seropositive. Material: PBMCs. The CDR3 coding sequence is TGTGCCAGCAGCACCCGGGACAGGGACAATGAGCAGTTCTTC. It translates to CASSTRDRDNEQFF.